Below, 22 T cell receptor beta chains from the same sample are listed, as sequenced in a study of TIL therapy for anti-PD-1-resistant metastatic lung cancer. The immunoSEQ assay was v3. Generated by immunoSEQ multiplex PCR, the TCRdb table keeps only in-frame clones and is missing some. The sample consists of about 15,000 clones, more than 70% of them appearing once. Time point described: pre-treatment sample, taken before nivolumab and TIL therapy. Sequenced here: blood, sampled at baseline. Receptors originate from a person aged 25 to 85 with non-small cell lung cancer.

The chain links TRBV19 to TRBJ2-7, with D possibly being TRBD2 (7 bases). V was cut by 3 bases and J by 4 bases, with 19 bases left in between. Germline CDR1 and CDR2: LNHDA and SQIVND (reference sequence). The length of the CDR3 is 16 residues. In nucleotides, the CDR3 is TGTGCCAGTAGTATCCGAGGGATAGGGGGGGAGTACGAGCAGTACGTC. Its translation: CASSIRGIGGEYEQYV.

This clone is a singleton in its sample. V gene TRBV19 combines with J gene TRBJ2-1; TRBD1 matches at 8 bases. The ends lost 1 base at V and 8 bases at J; junction bases unmatched: 1. CDR1 is LNHDA and CDR2 is SQIVND in the germline V gene (reference sequence). This CDR3 is built from 13 residues. In nucleotides, the CDR3 is TGTGCCAGTAGTATAGCAGGGGGCTATGAGCAGTTCTTC. This translates into CASSIAGGYEQFF.

This clone was seen only a few times. The V gene is TRBV7-3, the J gene TRBJ1-1, with D hard to call. V was clipped by 1 base and J by 4 bases, with 7 bases between them. The length of the CDR3 is 13 residues. Germline V CDR1 and CDR2: SGHTA, FQGTGA. The CDR3 is CASSLKAFTEAFF. As DNA, the CDR3 is TGTGCCAGCAGCTTAAAAGCCTTCACTGAAGCTTTCTTT. The full variable domain, in which reference TRBV7-3 and TRBJ1-1 provide the parts outside the CDR3, is GAGVSQTPSNKVTEKGKYVELRCDPISGHTALYWYRQSLGQGPEFLIYFQGTGAADDSGLPNDRFFAVRPEGSVSTLKIQRTERGDSAVYLCASSLKAFTEAFFGQGTRLTVV.

The V and J genes are TRBV7-2 and TRBJ1-4; D remains unclear. Trimming took 5 bases from V and 3 from J, leaving 16 bases between them. The CDR3 spans 16 residues. Germline V gene lookup returns CDR1 SGHTA and CDR2 FQGNSA. In DNA form, the CDR3 reads TGTGCCAGCAGCCCCGGAAATAGTTTACCTAATGAAAAACTGTTTTTT. As protein: CASSPGNSLPNEKLFF.

J is TRBJ2-1 and V is TRBV4-1, with 9 bases fitting TRBD1. Germline lookup yields CDR1 MGHRA and CDR2 YSYEKL. This CDR3 spans 14 amino acids. Trimming at V came to 7 bases and at J to 8 bases, leaving 9 bases not matched to a gene. CDR3 loop: CASKTTGGLDEQFF. The CDR3 DNA follows: TGCGCCAGCAAGACGACAGGGGGTTTGGATGAGCAGTTCTTC.

This rearrangement joins TRBV5-1 to TRBJ2-7; D is uncertain. Germline V gene sequence: CDR1 SGHRS, CDR2 YFSETQ. The CDR3 length is 15 residues. Trimming took 0 bases from V and 2 from J, leaving 12 bases between them. In DNA form, the CDR3 reads TGCGCCAGCAGCTTGGACAGAGAGCTGACCTACGAGCAGTACTTC. It translates to CASSLDRELTYEQYF.

The chain carries TRBV5-8 and TRBJ2-1; TRBD2 matches 9 bases. The CDR3 loop spans 15 amino acids. The J segment lost 9 bases and the V segment lost 0 bases, leaving 7 bases of the junction unmatched. The V gene's germline CDR1 is SGHTS and CDR2 YDEGEE. CDR3 nucleotide sequence: TGTGCCAGCAGCTTGGGCACTAGCGGGTGGGTTGAGCAGTTCTTC. Translated: CASSLGTSGWVEQFF.

The J gene is TRBJ2-7, the V gene TRBV29-1; D possibly corresponds to TRBD2 (6 bases). V lost 6 bases, J lost 5 bases, and 14 bases lay in between. Germline-derived CDR1 and CDR2 are SQVTM and ANQGSEA. CDR3 length: 12 amino acids. Here the CDR3 reads CSVSGVIDEQYF. As DNA, the CDR3 is TGCAGCGTCTCGGGGGTTATCGACGAGCAGTACTTC.

The chain recombines TRBV18 with TRBJ2-7, with D unclear. The CDR3 sequence is 14 residues long. Germline V gives CDR1 KGHSH, CDR2 LQKENI. V lost 3 bases, J lost 2 bases, and 11 bases lay in between. The CDR3 nucleotides read TGTGCCAGCTCACCTTCGGGTGATACCTACGAGCAGTACTTC. Encoded protein: CASSPSGDTYEQYF.

The rearrangement uses TRBV7-3 and TRBJ2-7, with D perhaps matching TRBD2 (6 bases). This CDR3 comprises 13 residues. The germline V gene has CDR1 SGHTA and CDR2 FQGTGA. The germline V and J ends were trimmed by 1 base and 2 bases, with 6 bases remaining between them. DNA of the CDR3: TGTGCCAGCAGCTTAAGCGGGGCCTACGAGCAGTACTTC. It specifies CASSLSGAYEQYF. The full variable domain, completed using reference TRBV7-3 and TRBJ2-7, is GAGVSQTPSNKVTEKGKYVELRCDPISGHTALYWYRQSLGQGPEFLIYFQGTGAADDSGLPNDRFFAVRPEGSVSTLKIQRTERGDSAVYLCASSLSGAYEQYFGPGTRLTVT.

This clone was detected once. The J gene is TRBJ2-7, the V gene TRBV27; D may match TRBD1 or TRBD2 (5 bases each). V dropped 1 base and J dropped 0 bases, with 19 bases sitting between them. Germline CDR1 reads MNHEY; CDR2 reads SMNVEV (reference sequence). This CDR3 has 18 residues. In DNA form, the CDR3 reads TGTGCCAGCAGTTTATTAATTAGGGACGCAATCACCTCCTACGAGCAGTACGTC. This translates into CASSLLIRDAITSYEQYV.

The CDR3 DNA reads as TGTGCCAGTAGTATGCTATCCGGCAGATCTGGGGCCAACGTCCTGACTTTC. Its protein is CASSMLSGRSGANVLTF. This sequence joins TRBV19 and TRBJ2-6; D unclear. CDR3 length: 17 residues. Looked up from germline, CDR1 is LNHDA and CDR2 is SQIVND (reference sequence). V lost 3 bases and J 1 base, leaving 13 bases between the germline ends.

The genes are TRBV4-2 and TRBJ2-1; tentative D call: TRBD1 (5 bases). V was pared by 4 bases and J by 10 bases, with 8 bases between. In germline, CDR1 is LGHNA, CDR2 YNFKEQ. This CDR3 is built from 11 residues. CDR3 DNA sequence: TGTGCCAGCAGCCCAGGGCGGGAGCAGTTCTTC. It yields the protein CASSPGREQFF.

This clone was seen once. The chain uses TRBV6-6 and TRBJ1-6; D gene unclear. V was trimmed by 2 bases and J by 7 bases, leaving 12 bases between them. CDR3 size: 15 residues. Germline CDR1 and CDR2: MNHNY and SVGAGI (reference sequence). CDR3 loop: CASSYDSRENSPLHF. The CDR3, as DNA: TGTGCCAGCAGTTACGATTCGCGGGAAAATTCACCCCTCCACTTT.

This clone appeared once. The V and J genes are TRBV7-3 and TRBJ2-5, with no clear D. The assigned J gene may be wrong: the sequence end matches TRBJ2-7 better. Germline CDR1 reads SGHTA; CDR2 reads FQGTGA. This CDR3 has 13 residues. CDR3 nucleotides: TGTGCCAGCAGCTTATCGGCGAGATACGAGCAGTACTTC. Translated: CASSLSARYEQYF.

The chain is built from TRBV11-2 and TRBJ2-5; TRBD2 agrees at 8 bases. The CDR3 sequence is 14 residues long. CDR1 is SGHAT and CDR2 is FQNNGV in the germline V gene. Trimming cost V 3 bases and J 5 bases; bases outside gene matches: 5. This CDR3 is CASSLTSDFETQYF. CDR3 coding DNA: TGTGCCAGCAGCTTGACTAGCGATTTCGAGACCCAGTACTTC.

The chain has TRBV18 and TRBJ2-3, with 9 bases lining up with TRBD1. Germline V gene sequence: CDR1 KGHSH, CDR2 LQKENI. V gave up 3 bases and J gave up 1 base; unmatched junction bases: 5. This CDR3 contains 16 residues. The CDR3 DNA reads TGTGCCAGCTCACCTCTCAGACAGGGGGGCACAGATACGCAGTATTTT. As protein: CASSPLRQGGTDTQYF.

V is TRBV19 and J is TRBJ2-7; D tentatively fits TRBD1 or TRBD2 (6 bases each). Germline V lookup: CDR1 LNHDA, CDR2 SQIVND (reference sequence). V was pared by 7 bases and J by 7 bases, with 20 bases between. The CDR3 is made up of 14 amino acids. Here the CDR3 DNA reads TGTGCCAGTACCCCTTTCGGGGGCGCGGGAGAGCAGTACTTC. Translation gives CASTPFGGAGEQYF.

The rearrangement joins TRBV6-5 to TRBJ2-1; D is unclear. CDR1 is MNHEY, CDR2 SVGAGI, per germline. Trimming removed 4 bases at V and 3 bases at J, with 13 bases between. The CDR3 sequence is 15 residues long. CDR3 in DNA: TGTGCCAGCAGTTTCCGACGGAAACACTACAATGAGCAGTTCTTC. Protein product: CASSFRRKHYNEQFF.

A single count supports this clone. This chain connects TRBV7-2 to TRBJ2-5; tentative D call: TRBD2 (7 bases). Per germline, CDR1 SGHTA and CDR2 FQGNSA. This CDR3 is 14 amino acids long. V was pared by 1 base and J by 4 bases, with 10 bases between. As DNA, the CDR3 is TGTGCCAGCAGCTTAGTGGGGGGGGCAGAGACCCAGTACTTC. Protein: CASSLVGGAETQYF.

This chain joins TRBV6-5 and TRBJ2-3, with D perhaps TRBD1 (6 bases). Germline CDR1 reads MNHEY; CDR2 reads SVGAGI. V lost 6 bases and J lost 4, with 17 bases in between. This CDR3 region has 15 residues. CDR3 amino acids: CASRSRDIPPDTQYF. CDR3 DNA sequence: TGTGCCAGCAGAAGCCGGGACATCCCACCAGATACGCAGTATTTT.

This chain connects TRBV15 to TRBJ2-1; D is unclear. Per germline, CDR1 LNHNV and CDR2 YYDKDF (reference sequence). The germline V and J ends were trimmed by 0 bases and 9 bases, with 9 bases remaining between them. There are 13 residues in the CDR3. CDR3 bases: TGTGCCACCAGCAGAGATCCCCACGGTGAGCAGTTCTTC. This codes for CATSRDPHGEQFF.